A selection of T cell receptor beta chains follows, all from one sample in a study of blood T cells in healthy people across ages. MiXCR, applied by TCRdb to the 5' RACE reads, yields one record per CDR3 protein. The sample records hundreds of thousands of distinct CDR3 sequences, over 45% being singletons. Sequenced: blood. Receptors were obtained from a woman aged 55-75 years in good health. Both conserved end residues are part of each CDR3. Fields, in order: J gene, D gene, clone size, V gene, CDR3 protein, CDR3 DNA. A D gene is named only where the DNA matches it firmly. Where a row states a size, it is once, few, many or the class of an expanded clone; other rows omit it.

J gene: TRBJ2-3
D gene: -
clone size: few
V gene: TRBV12-3/TRBV12-4
CDR3 protein: CASSFQGTITDTQYF
CDR3 DNA: TGTGCCAGCAGTTTTCAAGGGACAATCACAGATACGCAGTATTTT

J gene: TRBJ2-7
D gene: -
clone size: -
V gene: TRBV15
CDR3 protein: CATSRVGSLYEQYF
CDR3 DNA: TGTGCCACCAGCAGAGTTGGGAGCTTATACGAGCAGTACTTC

J gene: TRBJ2-5
D gene: TRBD2
clone size: -
V gene: TRBV20-1
CDR3 protein: CGAPPGLAEQYF
CDR3 DNA: TGCGGTGCCCCACCTGGACTAGCGGAGCAGTACTTC

J gene: TRBJ2-1
D gene: -
clone size: -
V gene: TRBV24-1
CDR3 protein: CATRRDADNEQFF
CDR3 DNA: TGTGCCACCCGGCGGGACGCCGACAATGAGCAGTTCTTC

J gene: TRBJ2-1
D gene: -
clone size: many
V gene: TRBV9
CDR3 protein: CASSSTNRDEQFF
CDR3 DNA: TGTGCCAGCAGCTCAACGAATAGGGATGAGCAGTTCTTC

J gene: TRBJ2-7
D gene: -
clone size: few
V gene: TRBV20-1
CDR3 protein: CSAPILDEQYF
CDR3 DNA: TGCAGTGCTCCGATTCTAGACGAGCAGTACTTC

J gene: TRBJ1-6
D gene: -
clone size: -
V gene: TRBV20-1
CDR3 protein: CSATNPSYNSPLHF
CDR3 DNA: TGCAGTGCTACCAATCCTTCCTATAATTCACCCCTCCACTTT

J gene: TRBJ2-1
D gene: -
clone size: -
V gene: TRBV28
CDR3 protein: CASSPNPRRSPAGEQFF
CDR3 DNA: TGTGCCAGCAGTCCTAACCCCCGGCGGAGCCCCGCGGGTGAGCAGTTCTTC

J gene: TRBJ2-1
D gene: TRBD2
clone size: -
V gene: TRBV7-2
CDR3 protein: CASSSGLAGGGYNEQFF
CDR3 DNA: TGTGCCAGCAGCTCCGGACTAGCGGGAGGCGGCTACAATGAGCAGTTCTTC

J gene: TRBJ2-7
D gene: TRBD2
clone size: -
V gene: TRBV6-6
CDR3 protein: CASSLSSGSTHEQYF
CDR3 DNA: TGTGCCAGCAGCCTTTCTAGCGGGAGTACCCACGAGCAGTACTTC

J gene: TRBJ1-6
D gene: -
clone size: few
V gene: TRBV30
CDR3 protein: CAWRDLRGSASPLHF
CDR3 DNA: TGTGCCTGGAGGGACCTTCGGGGGTCCGCTTCACCCCTCCACTTT

J gene: TRBJ2-2
D gene: -
clone size: -
V gene: TRBV9
CDR3 protein: CASSSRVPDTGELFF
CDR3 DNA: TGTGCCAGCAGCTCACGAGTTCCCGACACCGGGGAGCTGTTTTTT

J gene: TRBJ2-6
D gene: -
clone size: -
V gene: TRBV20-1
CDR3 protein: CSASQTVSSGANVLTF
CDR3 DNA: TGCAGTGCTAGCCAGACAGTGAGCTCTGGGGCCAACGTCCTGACTTTC

J gene: TRBJ2-1
D gene: TRBD2
clone size: -
V gene: TRBV20-1
CDR3 protein: CSARPPRGTSGARDNEQFF
CDR3 DNA: TGCAGTGCTAGACCTCCCCGGGGGACTAGCGGAGCCCGGGACAATGAGCAGTTCTTC